Shown below are 5 T cell receptor beta chains from a single sample sequenced in a study of blood T cell repertoires in COVID-19. Repertoires were generated with immunoSEQ multiplex PCR, while TCRdb's copy carries only in-frame clones and drops some. The repertoire holds a few hundred thousand clones, with roughly four fifths as singletons. The sequenced sample was peripheral blood. The receptor source for this set is a woman in her sixties or seventies with COVID-19, enrolled during active disease.

CDR3 loop: CASSDPGGLAKNIQYF. The CDR3 region has the DNA TGTGCCAGCAGTGACCCCGGGGGGCTAGCCAAAAACATTCAGTACTTC. The chain has TRBV6-1 and TRBJ2-4; weak D call: TRBD2 (7 bases). Germline V lookup: CDR1 MNHNS, CDR2 SASEGT. Trimming cost V 3 bases and J 0 bases, with 12 bases left between them. The CDR3 length is 16 residues.

This clone showed up just a few times. The V and J genes are TRBV19 and TRBJ1-2; D unclear. V lost 3 bases, J lost 0 bases, and 8 bases lay in between. This CDR3 region has 14 residues. Germline values: CDR1 LNHDA, CDR2 SQIVND (reference sequence). CDR3: CASSISVANYGYTF. In DNA form, the CDR3 reads TGTGCCAGTAGTATCTCGGTAGCTAACTATGGCTACACCTTC.

The chain links TRBV28 to TRBJ2-7; D may be TRBD1 (6 bases). V dropped 6 bases and J dropped 0 bases, with 15 bases sitting between them. Germline V gene sequence: CDR1 MDHEN, CDR2 SYDVKM. This CDR3 comprises 15 residues. This chain's CDR3 is CASRFREGGSYEQYF. The CDR3 region has the DNA TGTGCCAGCAGATTCAGGGAAGGGGGCTCCTACGAGCAGTACTTC.

The chain carries TRBV19 and TRBJ1-1, with 9 bases matching TRBD1. Trimming took 6 bases from V and 4 from J; bases not matched to a gene: 9. The CDR3 runs to 15 residues. CDR1 LNHDA and CDR2 SQIVND come from the germline V gene (reference sequence). The CDR3 spells CASRSPGQGGTEAFF. CDR3 nucleotides: TGTGCCAGTAGATCACCGGGACAGGGCGGCACTGAAGCTTTCTTT.

The chain uses TRBV10-1 and TRBJ1-2, with D possibly matching TRBD1 (6 bases). This CDR3 region has 15 residues. V lost 3 bases to trimming and J lost 4 bases, with 15 bases between them. The germline V gene encodes CDR1 WNHNN and CDR2 SYGVQD (reference sequence). CDR3 nucleotides: TGCGCCAGCAGTGACAACGGACAGCCTACCTATGGCTACACCTTC. Translation: CASSDNGQPTYGYTF.